Each of the 12 T cell receptor beta chains below was sequenced from the same sample in a study of T cell repertoires in cytomegalovirus infection. TCRdb reanalysed the reads using MiXCR and keeps one entry per CDR3 protein. The sample holds 150,000 to 160,000 distinct CDR3 sequences, 20% to 25% seen once. Sample: PBMCs. The receptors here all came from a human donor in good health (CMV status not recorded). Some clones in this sample may be carry-over from other donors' samples.

This clonotype was observed many times. The chain joins TRBV28 to TRBJ1-1; D is perhaps TRBD1 (5 bases). Germline CDR1 MDHEN, CDR2 SYDVKM. The ends were cut back, 1 base at V and 3 bases at J, with 9 bases in the middle. This CDR3 has 14 amino acids. CDR3 loop: CASSLSGSYTEAFF. CDR3 nucleotide sequence: TGTGCCAGCAGTTTATCAGGGTCCTACACTGAAGCTTTCTTT.

This clonotype was picked up many times. The V call is TRBV20-1, the J call TRBJ2-2, with a weak D call TRBD2 (6 bases). The CDR3 runs 14 residues. The germline CDR1 and CDR2 sequences are DFQATT and SNEGSKA (reference sequence). V gave up 3 bases and J gave up 3 bases, with 11 bases separating them. CDR3 amino acids: CSARPGTHTGELFF. The CDR3, as DNA: TGCAGTGCTAGGCCCGGGACTCACACCGGGGAGCTGTTTTTT.

This clonotype was observed at least ten times. The J gene is TRBJ2-2, the V gene TRBV7-8; D may be TRBD2 (5 bases). Per the germline V gene, CDR1 is SGHVS and CDR2 is FQNEAQ. V was shortened by 1 base and J by 4 bases, with 13 bases between the two germline ends. The CDR3 runs to 16 residues. The CDR3 sequence: CASSLGGSRGTGELFF. The CDR3 nucleotides read TGTGCCAGCAGCTTAGGGGGAAGCCGGGGCACCGGGGAGCTGTTTTTT.

This clonotype showed up many times. The chain couples TRBV7-2 to TRBJ1-5; possible D gene TRBD1, 6 bases. The germline V gene encodes CDR1 SGHTA and CDR2 FQGNSA. This CDR3 has 15 amino acids. V was cut by 5 bases and J by 4 bases, with 15 bases left in between. The CDR3 nucleotides are TGTGCCAGCAGCCTCGGGACAAACCATAATCAGCCCCAGCATTTT. It yields the protein CASSLGTNHNQPQHF.

This clonotype was seen ten or more times. The chain carries TRBV6-1 and TRBJ2-2; D gene uncertain. The germline V gene encodes CDR1 MNHNS and CDR2 SASEGT. The CDR3 is made up of 14 amino acids. The V gene lost 3 bases and the J gene lost 4 bases, with 9 bases spanning the gap. The DNA for the CDR3 is TGTGCCAGCAGTGAGAGTAGGATCACCGGGGAGCTGTTTTTT. Amino acids: CASSESRITGELFF.

The V call is TRBV12-3 or TRBV12-4, the J call TRBJ2-7; D gene ambiguous. The CDR3 loop spans 12 amino acids. Trimming stripped 8 bases from V and 0 bases from J, with 8 bases between. CDR3 amino acids: CASRRASYEQYF. The CDR3 bases are TGTGCCAGCCGTAGGGCCTCCTACGAGCAGTACTTC.

This clonotype was seen ten or more times. V is TRBV7-2 and J is TRBJ1-6, with 8 bases matching TRBD1. The trim removed 6 bases at V and 11 bases at J, leaving 12 bases unmatched. This CDR3 contains 15 residues. Germline lookup yields CDR1 SGHTA and CDR2 FQGNSA. The CDR3: CASRKTGGTVAPLHF. In DNA, the CDR3 is TGTGCCAGCAGAAAAACAGGGGGGACAGTTGCACCCCTCCACTTT. Full variable domain (remainder filled in from reference TRBV7-2 and TRBJ1-6): GAGVSQSPSNKVTEKGKDVELRCDPISGHTALYWYRQSLGQGLEFLIYFQGNSAPDKSGLPSDRFSAERTGGSVSTLTIQRTQQEDSAVYLCASRKTGGTVAPLHFGNGTRLTVT.

This clonotype was seen a handful of times. The J gene is TRBJ2-7, the V gene TRBV28, with D unclear. In germline, CDR1 is MDHEN, CDR2 SYDVKM. This CDR3 spans 14 amino acids. V was trimmed by 5 bases and J by 2 bases, leaving 13 bases between them. The CDR3 region has the DNA TGTGCCAGCAGTCCCGGTGCCAGCGCCTACGAGCAGTACTTC. Protein: CASSPGASAYEQYF.

The sample holds a few counts of this clonotype. This rearrangement joins TRBV6-2 or TRBV6-3 to TRBJ1-5; tentative D call: TRBD1 (5 bases). V lost 3 bases and J 6 bases, leaving 12 bases between the germline ends. The CDR3 is made up of 14 amino acids. Germline V gene lookup returns CDR1 MNHEY and CDR2 SVGEGT. As DNA, the CDR3 is TGTGCCAGCAGTTATGACCGGGGGGGTCAGCCCCAGCATTTT. Amino acid sequence: CASSYDRGGQPQHF.

This clonotype was detected a few times. The chain links TRBV28 to TRBJ1-5, with TRBD1 as a possible D gene (6 bases). Trimming removed 6 bases at V and 4 bases at J, with 13 bases between. Per germline, CDR1 MDHEN and CDR2 SYDVKM. This CDR3 contains 14 residues. CDR3 amino acids: CASRSDRWNQPQHF. The CDR3 DNA sequence: TGTGCCAGCAGATCCGACAGGTGGAATCAGCCCCAGCATTTT.

The chain uses TRBV19 and TRBJ2-5, with a possible D match to TRBD2 (6 bases). Trimming cost V 8 bases and J 5 bases, with 12 bases left between them. CDR1 is LNHDA, CDR2 SQIVND, per germline (reference sequence). The CDR3 totals 12 residues. This chain's CDR3 is CASAGLGETQYF. The CDR3 region has the DNA TGTGCCAGTGCGGGGCTAGGTGAGACCCAGTACTTC.

In its sample, this clonotype was seen many times. V and J are TRBV7-9 and TRBJ2-5; TRBD2 agrees at 10 bases. V was pared by 1 base and J by 2 bases, with 4 bases of the junction left unmatched. The V gene's germline CDR1 is SEHNR and CDR2 FQNEAQ (reference sequence). The CDR3 length is 16 residues. The CDR3 DNA reads TGTGCCAGCAGCTTAGGACTAGCGGGCGAACAAGAGACCCAGTACTTC. Its translation: CASSLGLAGEQETQYF.